The rows below give T cell receptor beta chains drawn from one sample of a study of regulatory T cells in long-lasting Graves disease. Via MiXCR, TCRdb re-called the multiplex PCR reads, giving one row per CDR3 protein. The sample shows 600,000 to 800,000 distinct CDR3 sequences, approximately 29% of them seen only once. The sequencing here drew on peripheral blood mononuclear cells (PBMCs), taken when the disease was refractory, from a patient treated with antithyroid drugs. Receptor source: a female donor with Graves disease. Each CDR3 is given with its conserved first and last residue. A D gene is named only where the DNA matches it firmly. For some rows the clone size is stated as once, few or many, or as a class when expanded; others skip it.

>TRBD1|TRBJ1-2|TRBV5-1|-
TGCGCCAGCAGCTTGGGACAGGGACGACGAAGCTACACCTTC
CASSLGQGRRSYTF
>-|TRBJ1-2|TRBV29-1|few
TGCAGCGTTGAAAACCTCCGGGACCCTGGCTACACCTTC
CSVENLRDPGYTF
>TRBD2|TRBJ2-5|TRBV6-2/TRBV6-3|-
TGTGCCAGCAGTTACTCGAATCCTAGCGGGAGCTCCCAGTACTTC
CASSYSNPSGSSQYF
>-|TRBJ1-4|TRBV12-3/TRBV12-4|many
TGTGCCAGCACGCCCGCCGGGGTAACTAATGAAAAACTGTTTTTT
CASTPAGVTNEKLFF
>TRBD1|TRBJ1-5|TRBV7-9|once
TGTGCCAGCAGCTCCGACAGGGAAACGGTCCAGCCCCAGCATTTT
CASSSDRETVQPQHF
>-|TRBJ2-5|TRBV6-6|-
TGTGCCAGCAGTTACTCGGGGTTCACAGTACAAGAGACCCAGTACTTC
CASSYSGFTVQETQYF
>-|TRBJ1-4|TRBV9|-
TGTGCCAGCAGCACGGATGCAACTAATGAAAAACTGTTTTTT
CASSTDATNEKLFF
>-|TRBJ1-3|TRBV28|-
TGTGCCAGCAATGAGGACGGCTACTCTGGAAACACCATATATTTT
CASNEDGYSGNTIYF
>-|TRBJ1-5|TRBV29-1|few
TGCAGCGTAGGCGCCAGCAATCAGCCCCAGCATTTT
CSVGASNQPQHF
>-|TRBJ1-2|TRBV18|-
TGTGCCAGCTCTTTGAAGGGGCAGATAAATGGCTACACCTTC
CASSLKGQINGYTF
>TRBD1|TRBJ2-7|TRBV6-1|many
TGTGCCAGCAAACCGGGACAGTCCTACGAGCAGTACTTC
CASKPGQSYEQYF
>TRBD1|TRBJ2-2|TRBV11-1|-
TGTGCCAGCAGCCTAACCGGGACAGGGGGAACCGGGGAGCTGTTTTTT
CASSLTGTGGTGELFF
>-|TRBJ2-3|TRBV20-1|few
TGCAGTGCGATGCAGAAGATCACAGATACGCAGTATTTT
CSAMQKITDTQYF
>-|TRBJ1-2|TRBV19|few
TGTGCCAGTAGACCCCCAGAAGGGGTCGGGCCCTATGGCTACACCTTC
CASRPPEGVGPYGYTF
>-|TRBJ1-3|TRBV5-1|-
TGCGCCAGCAAAAAGGACAACTCTGGAAACACCATATATTTT
CASKKDNSGNTIYF
>-|TRBJ1-1|TRBV10-2|few
TGCGCCAGCAGGGGGGGGGCGCAAGCTTTCTTT
CASRGGAQAFF
>-|TRBJ2-1|TRBV9|-
TGTGCCAGCAGCGTAGCCGACCTAGGAAACAATGAGCAGTTCTTC
CASSVADLGNNEQFF
>TRBD1|TRBJ1-1|TRBV6-1|few
TGTGCCAGCAGTGAAGTATACAGGGGCAGTGAAGCTTTCTTT
CASSEVYRGSEAFF
>-|TRBJ2-7|TRBV10-3|-
TGTGCCATCAGTGAGTCAGCGGCGGGAAAGGCCTACGAGCAGTACTTC
CAISESAAGKAYEQYF
>TRBD1|TRBJ1-6|TRBV12-3/TRBV12-4|-
TGTGCCAGCAGTTTAGCCAGGGGGACGGGTAATTCACCCCTCCACTTT
CASSLARGTGNSPLHF
>-|TRBJ1-5|TRBV7-2|-
TGTGCCAGCAACCTCGGATTTGGCAATCAGCCCCAGCATTTT
CASNLGFGNQPQHF
>-|TRBJ1-1|TRBV5-1|many
TGTGCCAGCAGCACGGTGAACACTGAAGCTTTCTTT
CASSTVNTEAFF
>TRBD1|TRBJ1-5|TRBV2|many
TGTGCCAGCAGTGAAACTACAGGGGTCAATCAGCCCCAGCATTTT
CASSETTGVNQPQHF
>TRBD1|TRBJ1-1|TRBV5-6|-
TGTGCCAGCAGGCCGTTGAAGAAACAGGGGAGGAACACTGAAGCTTTCTTT
CASRPLKKQGRNTEAFF
>TRBD2|TRBJ2-5|TRBV20-1|once
TGCAGTGCCTCCGCCCACAGCGGGAGGGAAGAGACCCAGTACTTC
CSASAHSGREETQYF
>-|TRBJ2-7|TRBV5-1|few
TGCGCCAGCAGCTATGGTATAGGTATCTCCTACGAGCAGTACTTC
CASSYGIGISYEQYF
>-|TRBJ1-5|TRBV19|few
TGTGCCAGTAGGCCGGACAGAATTAGCAATCAGCCCCAGCATTTT
CASRPDRISNQPQHF
>TRBD2|TRBJ2-7|TRBV29-1|-
TGCAGCGTTGTTTTAGGACGTCGACTAGCGGGAAGCGAGCAGTACTTC
CSVVLGRRLAGSEQYF
>-|TRBJ2-7|TRBV7-2|few
TGTGCCAGCAGCCGCGACACCTACTACGAGCAGTACTTC
CASSRDTYYEQYF
>-|TRBJ1-5|TRBV24-1|few
TGTGCCACCAGTGGTTCCGGCGGTAGCAATCAGCCCCAGCATTTT
CATSGSGGSNQPQHF
>-|TRBJ1-5|TRBV9|few
TGTGCCAGCAGCGCCGGGACTTATAGCAATCAGCCCCAGCATTTT
CASSAGTYSNQPQHF
>TRBD1|TRBJ2-2|TRBV2|many
TGTGCCAGCGACAGGGTCGTGGCCGGGGAGCTGTTTTTT
CASDRVVAGELFF
>-|TRBJ1-1|TRBV6-2/TRBV6-3|-
TGTGCCAGCAGTTACAGGACAGATTTCCCCTCTGAAGCTTTCTTT
CASSYRTDFPSEAFF
>TRBD1|TRBJ2-6|TRBV6-2/TRBV6-3|-
TGTGCCAGCAGTAACCGGGACAGTGGGGCCAACGTCCTGACTTTC
CASSNRDSGANVLTF
>TRBD2|TRBJ2-5|TRBV6-1|few
TGTGCCAGCAGTGAGAGGACTAGTGAAGAGACCCAGTACTTC
CASSERTSEETQYF
>TRBD2|TRBJ2-7|TRBV9|few
TGTGCCAGCAGCCTCACCGGGACTAGCGGGAGTGGGTACGAGCAGTACTTC
CASSLTGTSGSGYEQYF
>-|TRBJ2-5|TRBV5-1|few
TGTGCCAGCAGCACCGGTGGGGAGACCCAGTACTTC
CASSTGGETQYF
>-|TRBJ2-5|TRBV5-5|few
TGTGCCAGCAGCTTGACGGGGCGGGCCCAAGAGACCCAGTACTTC
CASSLTGRAQETQYF
>-|TRBJ2-5|TRBV9|few
TGTGCCAGCAGCGTAACCTGGCAGGGGCAAGAGACCCAGTACTTC
CASSVTWQGQETQYF
>-|TRBJ2-7|TRBV29-1|-
TGCAGCGTTAGGTCAGGGGACCCCTCCTACGAGCAGTACTTC
CSVRSGDPSYEQYF
>-|TRBJ2-7|TRBV2|-
TGTGCCAGCAGTGAAGCGCAGGGCTTCTACGAGCAGTACTTC
CASSEAQGFYEQYF